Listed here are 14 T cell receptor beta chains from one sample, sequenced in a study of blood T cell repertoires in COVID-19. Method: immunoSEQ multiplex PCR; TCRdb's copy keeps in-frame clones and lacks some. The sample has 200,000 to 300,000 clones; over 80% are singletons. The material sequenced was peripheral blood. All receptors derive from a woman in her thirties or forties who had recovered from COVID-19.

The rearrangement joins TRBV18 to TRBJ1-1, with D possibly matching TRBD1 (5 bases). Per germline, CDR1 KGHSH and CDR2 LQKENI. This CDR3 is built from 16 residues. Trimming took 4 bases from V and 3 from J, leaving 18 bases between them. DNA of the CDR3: TGTGCCAGCTCACAGACCCCGGGACTTGAGGACACTGAAGCTTTCTTT. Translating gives CASSQTPGLEDTEAFF.

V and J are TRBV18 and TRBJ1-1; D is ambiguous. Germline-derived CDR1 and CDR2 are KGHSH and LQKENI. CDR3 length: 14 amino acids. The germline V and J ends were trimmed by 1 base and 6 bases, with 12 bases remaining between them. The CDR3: CASSPRTSLAEAFF. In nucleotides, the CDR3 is TGTGCCAGCTCACCACGTACCAGTCTAGCTGAAGCTTTCTTT.

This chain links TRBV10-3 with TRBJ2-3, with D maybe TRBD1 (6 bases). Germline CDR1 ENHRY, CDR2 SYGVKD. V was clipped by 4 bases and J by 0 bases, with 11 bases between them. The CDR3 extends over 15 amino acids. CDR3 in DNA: TGTGCCATCAGTGTTGGGGGCGCGAGCACAGATACGCAGTATTTT. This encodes CAISVGGASTDTQYF.

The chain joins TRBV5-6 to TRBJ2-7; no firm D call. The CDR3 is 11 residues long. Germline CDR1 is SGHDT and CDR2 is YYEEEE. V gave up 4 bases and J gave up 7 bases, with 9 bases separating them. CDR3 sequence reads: CASSPPLEQYF. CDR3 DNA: TGTGCCAGCAGCCCCCCCCTGGAGCAGTACTTC.

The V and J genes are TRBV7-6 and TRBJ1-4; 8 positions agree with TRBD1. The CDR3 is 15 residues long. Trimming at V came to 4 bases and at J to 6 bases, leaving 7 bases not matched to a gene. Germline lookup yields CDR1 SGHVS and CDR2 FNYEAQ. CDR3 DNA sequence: TGTGCCAGCAGCTCGACCGACAGGGGCGATGAAAAACTGTTTTTT. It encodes CASSSTDRGDEKLFF.

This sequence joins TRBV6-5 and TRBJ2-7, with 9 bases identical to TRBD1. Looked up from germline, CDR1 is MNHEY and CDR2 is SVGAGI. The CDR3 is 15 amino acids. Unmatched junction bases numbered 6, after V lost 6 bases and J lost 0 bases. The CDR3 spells CASRGWDRASYEQYF. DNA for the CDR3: TGTGCCAGCAGGGGCTGGGACAGGGCCTCCTACGAGCAGTACTTC.

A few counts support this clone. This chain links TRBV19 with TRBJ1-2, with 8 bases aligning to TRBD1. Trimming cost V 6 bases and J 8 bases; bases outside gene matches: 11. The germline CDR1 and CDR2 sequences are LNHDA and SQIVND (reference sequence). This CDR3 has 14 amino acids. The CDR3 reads CASSPPWTGWGYTF. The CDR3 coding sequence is TGTGCCAGTAGCCCGCCCTGGACAGGGTGGGGCTACACCTTC. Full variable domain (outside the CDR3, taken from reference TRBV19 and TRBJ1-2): DGGITQSPKYLFRKEGQNVTLSCEQNLNHDAMYWYRQDPGQGLRLIYYSQIVNDFQKGDIAEGYSVSREKKESFPLTVTSAQKNPTAFYLCASSPPWTGWGYTFGSGTRLTVV.

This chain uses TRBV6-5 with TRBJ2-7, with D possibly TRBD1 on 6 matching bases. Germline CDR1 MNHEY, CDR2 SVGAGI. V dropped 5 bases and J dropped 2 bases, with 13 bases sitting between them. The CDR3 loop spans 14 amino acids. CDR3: CASSRDIKTYEQYF. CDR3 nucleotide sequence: TGTGCCAGCAGTAGGGACATAAAGACCTACGAGCAGTACTTC.

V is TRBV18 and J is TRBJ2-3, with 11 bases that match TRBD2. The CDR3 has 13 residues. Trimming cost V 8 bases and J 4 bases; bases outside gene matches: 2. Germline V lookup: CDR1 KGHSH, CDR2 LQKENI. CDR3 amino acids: CASQLAGADTQYF. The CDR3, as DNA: TGTGCCAGCCAACTAGCGGGGGCAGATACGCAGTATTTT.

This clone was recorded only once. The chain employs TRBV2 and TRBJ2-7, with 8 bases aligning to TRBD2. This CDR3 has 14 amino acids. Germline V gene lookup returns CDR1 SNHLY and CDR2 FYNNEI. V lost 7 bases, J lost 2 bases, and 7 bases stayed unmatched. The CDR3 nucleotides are TGTGCCAGCAAATCCGGGGGGGCGGCCTACGAGCAGTACTTC. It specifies CASKSGGAAYEQYF.

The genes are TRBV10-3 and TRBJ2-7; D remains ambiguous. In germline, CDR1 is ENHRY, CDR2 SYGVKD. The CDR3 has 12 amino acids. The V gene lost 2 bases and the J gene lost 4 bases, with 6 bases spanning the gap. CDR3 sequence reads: CAISERVYEQYF. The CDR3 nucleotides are TGTGCCATCAGTGAGAGAGTTTACGAGCAGTACTTC.

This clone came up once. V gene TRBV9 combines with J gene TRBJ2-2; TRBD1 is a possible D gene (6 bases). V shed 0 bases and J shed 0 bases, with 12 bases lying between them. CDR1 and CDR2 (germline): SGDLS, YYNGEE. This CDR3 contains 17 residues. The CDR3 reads CASSVAGHFANTGELFF. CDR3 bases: TGTGCCAGCAGCGTAGCGGGACATTTCGCGAACACCGGGGAGCTGTTTTTT.

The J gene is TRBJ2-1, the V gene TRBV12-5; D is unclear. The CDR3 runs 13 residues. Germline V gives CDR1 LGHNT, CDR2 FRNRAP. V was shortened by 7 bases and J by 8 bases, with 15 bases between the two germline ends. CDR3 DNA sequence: TGTGCTAGTGCCCCGCCCGGTTATTATGAGCAGTTCTTC. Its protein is CASAPPGYYEQFF.

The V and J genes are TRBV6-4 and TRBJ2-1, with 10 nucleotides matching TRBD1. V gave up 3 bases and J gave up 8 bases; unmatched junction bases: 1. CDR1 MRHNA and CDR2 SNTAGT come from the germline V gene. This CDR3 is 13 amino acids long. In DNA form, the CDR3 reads TGTGCCAGCAGTGAGACAGGGGGCGATGAGCAGTTCTTC. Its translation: CASSETGGDEQFF.